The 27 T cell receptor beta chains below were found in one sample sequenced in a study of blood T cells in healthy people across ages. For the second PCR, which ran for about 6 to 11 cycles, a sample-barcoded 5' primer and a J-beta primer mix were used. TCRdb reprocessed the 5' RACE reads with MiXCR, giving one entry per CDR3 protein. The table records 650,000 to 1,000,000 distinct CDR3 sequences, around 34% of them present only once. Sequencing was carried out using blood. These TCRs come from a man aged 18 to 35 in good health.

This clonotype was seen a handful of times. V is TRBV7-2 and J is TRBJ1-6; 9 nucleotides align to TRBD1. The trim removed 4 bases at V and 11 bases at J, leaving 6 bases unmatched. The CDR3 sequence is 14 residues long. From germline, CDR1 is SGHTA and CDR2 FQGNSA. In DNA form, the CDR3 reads TGTGCCAGCAGCTCAGGGGACAGGGTGGCACCCCTCCACTTT. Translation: CASSSGDRVAPLHF.

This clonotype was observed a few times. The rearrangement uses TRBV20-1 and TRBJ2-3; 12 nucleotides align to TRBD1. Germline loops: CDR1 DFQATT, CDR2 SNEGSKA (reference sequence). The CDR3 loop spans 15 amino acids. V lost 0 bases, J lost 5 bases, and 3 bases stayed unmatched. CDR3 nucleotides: TGCAGTGCTAGAGAAGGGACAGGGGGCATAGATACGCAGTATTTT. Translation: CSAREGTGGIDTQYF.

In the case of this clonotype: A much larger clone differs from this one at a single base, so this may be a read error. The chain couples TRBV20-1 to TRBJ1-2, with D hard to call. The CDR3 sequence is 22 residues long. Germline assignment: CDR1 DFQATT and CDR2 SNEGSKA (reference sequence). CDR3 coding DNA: TGCAATGCTCCCAAAGGCTGGACGCCTAGGCGGCAGGCCCTGTTAGCTAACTATGGCTACACCTTC. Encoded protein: CNAPKGWTPRRQALLANYGYTF.

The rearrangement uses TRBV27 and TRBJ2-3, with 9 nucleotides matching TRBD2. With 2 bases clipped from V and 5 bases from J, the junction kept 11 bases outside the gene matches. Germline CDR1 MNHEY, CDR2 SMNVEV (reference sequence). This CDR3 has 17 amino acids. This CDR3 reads CASSLIWAGGQEDTQYF. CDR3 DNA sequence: TGTGCCAGCAGTTTAATCTGGGCGGGGGGGCAGGAAGATACGCAGTATTTT.

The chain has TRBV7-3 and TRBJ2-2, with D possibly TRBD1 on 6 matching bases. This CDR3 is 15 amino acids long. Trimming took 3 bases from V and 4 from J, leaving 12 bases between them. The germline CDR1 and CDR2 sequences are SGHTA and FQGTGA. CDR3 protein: CASSFQGPSTGELFF. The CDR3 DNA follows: TGTGCCAGCAGCTTCCAGGGGCCCTCCACCGGGGAGCTGTTTTTT.

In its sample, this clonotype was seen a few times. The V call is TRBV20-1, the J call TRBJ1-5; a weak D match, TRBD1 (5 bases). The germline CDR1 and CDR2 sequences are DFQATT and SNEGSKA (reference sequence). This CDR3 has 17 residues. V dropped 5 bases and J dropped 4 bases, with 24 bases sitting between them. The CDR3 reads CSARIESRARRNQPQHF. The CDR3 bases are TGCAGTGCTCGAATCGAGAGCAGGGCAAGAAGGAATCAGCCCCAGCATTTT.

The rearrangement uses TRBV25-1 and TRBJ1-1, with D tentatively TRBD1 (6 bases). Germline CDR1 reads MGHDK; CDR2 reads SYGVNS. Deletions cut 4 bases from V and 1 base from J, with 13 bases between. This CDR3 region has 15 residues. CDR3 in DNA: TGTGCCAGCAGTGGATGGGGGACACCGAACACTGAAGCTTTCTTT. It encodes CASSGWGTPNTEAFF.

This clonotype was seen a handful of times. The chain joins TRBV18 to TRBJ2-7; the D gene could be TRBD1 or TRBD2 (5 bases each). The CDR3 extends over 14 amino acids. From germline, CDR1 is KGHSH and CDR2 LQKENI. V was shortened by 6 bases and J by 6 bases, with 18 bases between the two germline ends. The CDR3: CASSLGTWVGEQYF. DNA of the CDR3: TGTGCCAGCTCCCTCGGGACCTGGGTAGGCGAGCAGTACTTC.

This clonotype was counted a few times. Here the CDR3 reads CASSTRAGVDNQPQHF. The DNA of the CDR3 is TGTGCCAGCAGTACCCGTGCAGGGGTAGACAATCAGCCCCAGCATTTT. V is TRBV6-6 and J is TRBJ1-5; maybe TRBD1 (6 bases). With 5 bases removed from V and 3 bases from J, the gap between germline ends came to 17 bases. Looked up from germline, CDR1 is MNHNY and CDR2 is SVGAGI (reference sequence). CDR3 length: 16 residues.

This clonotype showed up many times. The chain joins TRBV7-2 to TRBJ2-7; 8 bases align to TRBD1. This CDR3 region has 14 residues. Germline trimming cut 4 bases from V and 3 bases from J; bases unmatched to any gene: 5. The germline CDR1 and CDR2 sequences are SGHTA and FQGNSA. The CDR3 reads CASSSQGGIYEQYF. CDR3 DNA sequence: TGTGCCAGCAGCTCACAGGGGGGAATCTACGAGCAGTACTTC.

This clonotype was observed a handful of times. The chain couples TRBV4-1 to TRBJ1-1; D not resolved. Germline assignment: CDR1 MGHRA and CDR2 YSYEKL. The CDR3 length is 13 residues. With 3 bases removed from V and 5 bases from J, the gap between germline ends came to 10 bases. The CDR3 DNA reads TGCGCCAGCAGCCAGGCCCGTAGGACTGAAGCTTTCTTT. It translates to CASSQARRTEAFF.

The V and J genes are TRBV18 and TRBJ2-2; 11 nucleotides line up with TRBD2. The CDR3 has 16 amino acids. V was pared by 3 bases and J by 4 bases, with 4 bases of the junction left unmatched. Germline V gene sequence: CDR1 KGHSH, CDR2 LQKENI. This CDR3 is CASSPTSGEPTGELFF. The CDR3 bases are TGTGCCAGCTCACCGACTAGCGGGGAGCCCACCGGGGAGCTGTTTTTT.

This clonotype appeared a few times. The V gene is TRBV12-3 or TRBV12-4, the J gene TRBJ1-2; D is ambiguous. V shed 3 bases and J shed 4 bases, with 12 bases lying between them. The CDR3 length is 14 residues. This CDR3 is CASSLDGGPYGYTF. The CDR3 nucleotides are TGTGCCAGCAGTTTGGACGGAGGGCCCTATGGCTACACCTTC.

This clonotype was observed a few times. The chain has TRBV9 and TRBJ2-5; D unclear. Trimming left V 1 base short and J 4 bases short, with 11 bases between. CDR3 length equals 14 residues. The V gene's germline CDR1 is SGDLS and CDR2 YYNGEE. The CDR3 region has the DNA TGTGCCAGCAGCGTAAGGGCCACTGGAGAGACCCAGTACTTC. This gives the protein CASSVRATGETQYF. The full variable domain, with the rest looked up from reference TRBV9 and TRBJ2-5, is DSGVTQTPKHLITATGQRVTLRCSPRSGDLSVYWYQQSLDQGLQFLIQYYNGEERAKGNILERFSAQQFPDLHSELNLSSLELGDSALYFCASSVRATGETQYFGPGTRLLVL.

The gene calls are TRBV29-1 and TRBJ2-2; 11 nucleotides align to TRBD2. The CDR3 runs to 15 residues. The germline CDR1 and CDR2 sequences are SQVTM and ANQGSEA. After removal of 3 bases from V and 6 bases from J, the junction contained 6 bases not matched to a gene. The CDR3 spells CSVELAGGVAGELFF. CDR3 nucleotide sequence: TGCAGCGTTGAGCTAGCGGGGGGCGTGGCCGGGGAGCTGTTTTTT.

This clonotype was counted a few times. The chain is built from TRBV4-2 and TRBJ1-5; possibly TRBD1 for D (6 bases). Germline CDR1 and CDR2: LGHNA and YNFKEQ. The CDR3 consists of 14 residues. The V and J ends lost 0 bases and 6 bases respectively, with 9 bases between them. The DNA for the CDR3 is TGTGCCAGCAGCCAAGATCGGGGGGCTCAGCCCCAGCATTTT. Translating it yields CASSQDRGAQPQHF.

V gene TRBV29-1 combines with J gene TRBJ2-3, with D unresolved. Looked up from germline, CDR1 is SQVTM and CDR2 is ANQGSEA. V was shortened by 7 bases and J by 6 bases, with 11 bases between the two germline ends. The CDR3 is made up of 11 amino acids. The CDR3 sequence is CSAYRADTQYF. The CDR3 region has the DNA TGCAGCGCGTATAGGGCCGATACGCAGTATTTT.

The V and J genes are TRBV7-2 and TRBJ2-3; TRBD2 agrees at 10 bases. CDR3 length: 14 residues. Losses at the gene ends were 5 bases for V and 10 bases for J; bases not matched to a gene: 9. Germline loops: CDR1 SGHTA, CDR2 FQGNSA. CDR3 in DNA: TGTGCCAGCAGCGTAGAGCCTAGCGGGGGCGCGCAGTATTTT. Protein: CASSVEPSGGAQYF.

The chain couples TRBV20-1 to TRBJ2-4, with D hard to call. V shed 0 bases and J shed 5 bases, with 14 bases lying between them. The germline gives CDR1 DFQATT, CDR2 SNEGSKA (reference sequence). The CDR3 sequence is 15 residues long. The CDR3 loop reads CSARDPRRTQNIQYF. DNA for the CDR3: TGCAGTGCTAGAGATCCCAGGCGGACGCAAAACATTCAGTACTTC.

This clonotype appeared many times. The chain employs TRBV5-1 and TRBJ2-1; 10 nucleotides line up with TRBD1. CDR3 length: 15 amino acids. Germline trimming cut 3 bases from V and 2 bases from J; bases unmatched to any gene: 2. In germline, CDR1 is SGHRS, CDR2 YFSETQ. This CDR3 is CASSSDRGPYNEQFF. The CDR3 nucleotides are TGCGCCAGCAGCTCTGACAGGGGGCCCTACAATGAGCAGTTCTTC.

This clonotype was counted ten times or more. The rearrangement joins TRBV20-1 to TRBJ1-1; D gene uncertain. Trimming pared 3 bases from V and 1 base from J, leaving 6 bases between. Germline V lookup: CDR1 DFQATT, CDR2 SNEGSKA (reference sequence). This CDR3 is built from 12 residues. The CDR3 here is CSASGPNTEAFF. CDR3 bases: TGCAGTGCTAGCGGCCCGAACACTGAAGCTTTCTTT.

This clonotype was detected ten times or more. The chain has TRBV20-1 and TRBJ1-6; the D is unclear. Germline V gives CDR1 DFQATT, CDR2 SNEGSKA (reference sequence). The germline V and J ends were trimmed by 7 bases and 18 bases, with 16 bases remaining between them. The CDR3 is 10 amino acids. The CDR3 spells CSVRSHLPHF. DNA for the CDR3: TGCAGTGTAAGGTCCCACCTTCCCCACTTT.

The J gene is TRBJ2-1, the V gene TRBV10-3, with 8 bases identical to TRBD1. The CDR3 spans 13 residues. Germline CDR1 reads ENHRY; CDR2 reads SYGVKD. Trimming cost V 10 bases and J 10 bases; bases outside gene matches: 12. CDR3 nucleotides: TGTGCCAGCAGCCTGACAGGGGTCTCCGAGCAGTTCTTC. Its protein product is CASSLTGVSEQFF.

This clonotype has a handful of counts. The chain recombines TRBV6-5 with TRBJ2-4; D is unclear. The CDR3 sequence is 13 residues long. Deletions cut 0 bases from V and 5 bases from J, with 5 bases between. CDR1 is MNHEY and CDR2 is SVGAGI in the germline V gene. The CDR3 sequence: CASSYSRQNIQYF. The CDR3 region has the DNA TGTGCCAGCAGTTACTCGCGGCAAAACATTCAGTACTTC.

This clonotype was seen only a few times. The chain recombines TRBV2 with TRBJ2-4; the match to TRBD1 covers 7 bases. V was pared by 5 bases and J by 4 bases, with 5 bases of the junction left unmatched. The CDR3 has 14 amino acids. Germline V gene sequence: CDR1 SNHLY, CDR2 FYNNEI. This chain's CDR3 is CASSHHRGKNIQYF. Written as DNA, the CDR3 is TGTGCCAGCAGTCATCACAGGGGTAAAAACATTCAGTACTTC.

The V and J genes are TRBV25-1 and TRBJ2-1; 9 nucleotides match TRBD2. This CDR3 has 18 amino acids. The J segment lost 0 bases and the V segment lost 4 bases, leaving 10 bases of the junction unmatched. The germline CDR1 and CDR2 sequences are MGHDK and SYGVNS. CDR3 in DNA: TGTGCCAGCAGTGGCGTCGGAACGCGGGGGGGCTCCTACAATGAGCAGTTCTTC. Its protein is CASSGVGTRGGSYNEQFF.

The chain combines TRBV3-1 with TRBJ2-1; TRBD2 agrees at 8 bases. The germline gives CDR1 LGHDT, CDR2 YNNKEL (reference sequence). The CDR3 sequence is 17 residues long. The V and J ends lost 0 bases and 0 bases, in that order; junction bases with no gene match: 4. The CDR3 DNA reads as TGTGCCAGCAGCCAAGAAGGTGCGGGAGGCTCCTACAATGAGCAGTTCTTC. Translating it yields CASSQEGAGGSYNEQFF.